One and the same sample provided the 8 T cell receptor beta chains below, sequenced in a study of shared clonotypes between healthy human individuals. The table came from immunoSEQ multiplex PCR; TCRdb's copy has only in-frame clones and leaves some out. In the table there are about 510,000 clones, roughly 95% of which are singletons. Sequencing was carried out using naive CD4+ T cells sorted from blood. Sample subset: CD45RA+ positively selected. The receptors derive from a woman in her twenties or thirties in good health.

J is TRBJ2-1 and V is TRBV2; D call uncertain. CDR3 length: 16 amino acids. V was clipped by 7 bases and J by 7 bases, with 23 bases between them. The germline V gene has CDR1 SNHLY and CDR2 FYNNEI. As DNA, the CDR3 is TGTGCCAGCAAAGTCAGAAGGAGCACCTGGGGAAATGAGCAGTTCTTC. Amino acid sequence: CASKVRRSTWGNEQFF.

V gene TRBV28 combines with J gene TRBJ2-3, with 8 bases matching TRBD2. Germline CDR1 is MDHEN and CDR2 is SYDVKM. This CDR3 comprises 16 residues. Germline trimming cut 5 bases from V and 4 bases from J; bases unmatched to any gene: 11. DNA of the CDR3: TGTGCCAGCAGTCACGGTCGTAGCGGGAATGCAGATACGCAGTATTTT. This codes for CASSHGRSGNADTQYF. Looking up the rest from reference TRBV28 and TRBJ2-3 gives the full variable domain: DVKVTQSSRYLVKRTGEKVFLECVQDMDHENMFWYRQDPGLGLRLIYFSYDVKMKEKGDIPEGYSVSREKKERFSLILESASTNQTSMYLCASSHGRSGNADTQYFGPGTRLTVL.

This clone showed up just once. V and J are TRBV5-1 and TRBJ2-5; 8 bases match TRBD2. With the DNA end fitting TRBJ2-7 better, the J assignment may be wrong. The CDR3 runs 15 residues. Germline lookup yields CDR1 SGHRS and CDR2 YFSETQ. In DNA form, the CDR3 reads TGCGCCAGCAGCTTATCCAGCGGGAGTAGCAACGAGCAGTACTTC. Protein product: CASSLSSGSSNEQYF.

This chain links TRBV7-2 with TRBJ2-7; D gene ambiguous. Trimming stripped 1 base from V and 5 bases from J, with 9 bases between. Germline V gives CDR1 SGHTA, CDR2 FQGNSA. CDR3 length: 13 residues. The DNA of the CDR3 is TGTGCCAGCAGCTTAGTCTCGATAGACGAGCAGTACTTC. Residues: CASSLVSIDEQYF.

This clone is a singleton in its sample. This chain uses TRBV6-5 with TRBJ2-7, with D hard to call. This CDR3 is 15 amino acids long. V was shortened by 2 bases and J by 3 bases, with 14 bases between the two germline ends. Germline V gene lookup returns CDR1 MNHEY and CDR2 SVGAGI. The CDR3 sequence: CASSYDSQKIYEQYF. The CDR3 DNA is TGTGCCAGCAGTTACGATTCCCAGAAGATCTACGAGCAGTACTTC.

This clone has only one observation. V and J are TRBV2 and TRBJ2-2, with 9 positions matching TRBD1. CDR1 is SNHLY and CDR2 is FYNNEI in the germline V gene. The CDR3 sequence is 15 residues long. V trimming: 8 bases; J trimming: 6 bases; junction bases outside the gene matches: 10. The CDR3 region is CASSPDRGRPGELFF. As DNA, the CDR3 is TGTGCCAGCTCCCCGGACAGGGGTCGACCCGGGGAGCTGTTTTTT.

Remarks on this clone: Other DNA sequences in the sample encode the same CDR3. The chain is built from TRBV20-1 and TRBJ1-1; D is uncertain. The CDR3 sequence is 10 residues long. Germline CDR1 and CDR2: DFQATT and SNEGSKA (reference sequence). V was pared by 3 bases and J by 4 bases, with 3 bases between. The CDR3 DNA reads as TGCAGTGCTAGGATCACTGAAGCTTTCTTT. Amino acid sequence: CSARITEAFF.

J is TRBJ2-3 and V is TRBV7-9; 7 nucleotides line up with TRBD2. This CDR3 region has 15 residues. J gave up 0 bases and V 5 bases, and 5 bases lay outside the gene matches. CDR1 is SEHNR, CDR2 FQNEAQ, per germline (reference sequence). For the CDR3, the DNA is TGTGCCAGCAGCCTACTAGCGACTAGCACAGATACGCAGTATTTT. As protein: CASSLLATSTDTQYF.